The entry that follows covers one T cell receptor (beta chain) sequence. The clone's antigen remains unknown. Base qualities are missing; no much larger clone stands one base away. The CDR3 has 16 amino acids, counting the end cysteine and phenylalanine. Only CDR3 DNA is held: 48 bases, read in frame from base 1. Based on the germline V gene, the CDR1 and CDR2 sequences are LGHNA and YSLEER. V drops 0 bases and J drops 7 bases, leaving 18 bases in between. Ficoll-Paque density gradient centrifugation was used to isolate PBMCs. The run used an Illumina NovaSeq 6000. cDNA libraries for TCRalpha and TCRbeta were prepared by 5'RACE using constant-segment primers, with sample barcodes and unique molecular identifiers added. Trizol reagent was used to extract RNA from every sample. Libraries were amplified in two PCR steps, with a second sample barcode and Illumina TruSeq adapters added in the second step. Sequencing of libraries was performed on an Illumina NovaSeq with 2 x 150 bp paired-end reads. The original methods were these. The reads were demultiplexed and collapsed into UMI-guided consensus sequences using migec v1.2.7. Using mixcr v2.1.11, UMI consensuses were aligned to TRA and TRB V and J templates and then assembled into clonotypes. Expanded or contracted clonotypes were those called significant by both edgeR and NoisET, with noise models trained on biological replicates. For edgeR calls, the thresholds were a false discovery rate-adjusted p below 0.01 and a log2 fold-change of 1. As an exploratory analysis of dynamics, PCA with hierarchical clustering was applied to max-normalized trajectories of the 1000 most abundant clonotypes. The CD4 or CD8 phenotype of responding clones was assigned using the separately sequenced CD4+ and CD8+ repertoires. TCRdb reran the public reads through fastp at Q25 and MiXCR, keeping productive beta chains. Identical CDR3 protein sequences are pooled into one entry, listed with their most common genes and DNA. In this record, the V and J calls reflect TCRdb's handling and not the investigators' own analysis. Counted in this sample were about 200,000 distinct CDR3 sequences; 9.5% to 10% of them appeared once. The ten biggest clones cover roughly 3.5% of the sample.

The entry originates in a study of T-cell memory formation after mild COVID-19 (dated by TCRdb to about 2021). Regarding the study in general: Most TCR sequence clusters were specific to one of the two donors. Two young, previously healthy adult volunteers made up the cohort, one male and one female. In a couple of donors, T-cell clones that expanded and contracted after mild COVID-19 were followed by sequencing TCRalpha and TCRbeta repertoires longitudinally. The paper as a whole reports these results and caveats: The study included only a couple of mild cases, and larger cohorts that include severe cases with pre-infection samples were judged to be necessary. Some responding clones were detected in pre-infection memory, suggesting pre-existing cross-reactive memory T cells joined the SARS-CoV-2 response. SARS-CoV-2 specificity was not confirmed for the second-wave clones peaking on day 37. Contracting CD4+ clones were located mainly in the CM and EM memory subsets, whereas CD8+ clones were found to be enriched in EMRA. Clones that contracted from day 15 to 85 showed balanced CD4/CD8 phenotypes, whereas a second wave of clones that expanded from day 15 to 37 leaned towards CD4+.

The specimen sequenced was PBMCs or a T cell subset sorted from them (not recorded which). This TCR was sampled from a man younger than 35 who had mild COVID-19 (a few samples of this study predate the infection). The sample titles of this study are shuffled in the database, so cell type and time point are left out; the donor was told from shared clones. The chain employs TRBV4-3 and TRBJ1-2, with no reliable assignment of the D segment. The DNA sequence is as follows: TGCGCCAGCAGCCAAGACGCGGCAGGAAGAATAGGTGGCTACACCTTC. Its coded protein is CASSQDAAGRIGGYTF.